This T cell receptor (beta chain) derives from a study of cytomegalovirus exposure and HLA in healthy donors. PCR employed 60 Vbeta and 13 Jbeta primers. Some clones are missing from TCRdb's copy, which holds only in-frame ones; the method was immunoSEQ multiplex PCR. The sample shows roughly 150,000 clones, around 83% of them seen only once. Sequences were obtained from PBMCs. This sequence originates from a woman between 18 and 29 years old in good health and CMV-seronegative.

The CDR3 protein is CASSILGQAINYGYTF. CDR3 nucleotide sequence: TGTGCCAGTAGTATCCTGGGGCAGGCGATTAACTATGGCTACACCTTC. This chain joins TRBV19 and TRBJ1-2; possibly TRBD1 for D (5 bases). Germline V gene sequence: CDR1 LNHDA, CDR2 SQIVND (reference sequence). V lost 3 bases to trimming and J lost 1 base, with 15 bases between them. The CDR3 sequence is 16 residues long.